The next 31 T cell receptor beta chains were all read from a single sample in a study of blood T cell repertoires in COVID-19. Clones were sequenced by immunoSEQ multiplex PCR, and TCRdb holds only the in-frame ones, with some missing. The repertoire holds tens of thousands of clones, with approximately 85% as singletons. The specimen sequenced was peripheral blood. Receptors originate from a human donor in a cohort sampled during active COVID-19.

J is TRBJ2-7 and V is TRBV5-5; 8 bases are shared with TRBD1. This CDR3 spans 15 amino acids. In germline, CDR1 is SGHKS, CDR2 YYEKEE (reference sequence). The V gene end was trimmed by 0 bases and the J gene end by 3 bases; junction bases not matched to a gene: 5. The chain's CDR3 is CASSLAGTGGYEQYF. CDR3 nucleotides: TGTGCCAGCAGCTTGGCCGGGACAGGCGGCTACGAGCAGTACTTC.

A single count supports this clone. This chain joins TRBV6-2 or TRBV6-3 and TRBJ2-5; D is uncertain. Trimming took off 2 bases at V and 5 bases at J, with 9 bases between the two ends. Germline V gene sequence: CDR1 MNHEY, CDR2 SVGEGT. The CDR3 has 13 amino acids. This CDR3 reads CASSYSPDETQYF. The CDR3 nucleotides are TGTGCCAGCAGTTACAGCCCTGATGAGACCCAGTACTTC.

The V and J genes are TRBV7-3 and TRBJ2-2; TRBD2 agrees at 7 bases. From germline, CDR1 is SGHTA and CDR2 FQGTGA. With 5 bases clipped from V and 6 bases from J, the junction kept 15 bases outside the gene matches. The CDR3 has 17 residues. The CDR3 DNA is TGTGCCAGCAGCCCTTCCCAGACTAGCTCGGTCTCCGGGGAGCTGTTTTTT. It translates to CASSPSQTSSVSGELFF.

As concerns this clone: Other DNA sequences in the sample encode the same CDR3. V usage is TRBV9 and J usage is TRBJ2-7; 7 bases are a match to TRBD1. The CDR3 runs 14 residues. Germline V gives CDR1 SGDLS, CDR2 YYNGEE. Trimming removed 0 bases from V and 4 bases from J; junction bases left unmatched: 4. CDR3 sequence: CASSVGTGLYEQYF. CDR3 nucleotide sequence: TGTGCCAGCAGCGTAGGGACAGGACTTTACGAGCAGTACTTC. The variable domain in full, with the rest retrieved from reference TRBV9 and TRBJ2-7, is DSGVTQTPKHLITATGQRVTLRCSPRSGDLSVYWYQQSLDQGLQFLIQYYNGEERAKGNILERFSAQQFPDLHSELNLSSLELGDSALYFCASSVGTGLYEQYFGPGTRLTVT.

The V gene is TRBV10-3, the J gene TRBJ2-5; 11 nucleotides agree with TRBD2. V lost 0 bases and J lost 2; bases outside the gene matches: 5. The CDR3 consists of 17 residues. Germline V gene sequence: CDR1 ENHRY, CDR2 SYGVKD. The CDR3 protein is CAISESGTSGGQETQYF. The CDR3, as DNA: TGTGCCATCAGTGAGTCCGGGACTAGCGGAGGGCAAGAGACCCAGTACTTC.

The J gene is TRBJ1-1, the V gene TRBV5-1; D is unresolved. The germline V gene has CDR1 SGHRS and CDR2 YFSETQ. Trimming took 0 bases from V and 0 from J, leaving 15 bases between them. This CDR3 contains 17 residues. CDR3 sequence: CASSLVRAGQVNTEAFF. The DNA for the CDR3 is TGCGCCAGCAGCTTGGTAAGGGCGGGCCAGGTGAACACTGAAGCTTTCTTT.

This clone was found once. This sequence joins TRBV2 and TRBJ1-3, with 7 bases identical to TRBD1. Per germline, CDR1 SNHLY and CDR2 FYNNEI. The CDR3 covers 14 residues. The V and J ends lost 5 bases and 0 bases, in that order; junction bases with no gene match: 1. The CDR3 DNA sequence: TGTGCCAGCAGTCAGGGGGACTCTGGAAACACCATATATTTT. Translating gives CASSQGDSGNTIYF.

This clone appeared a few times. The chain employs TRBV4-1 and TRBJ1-2, with 8 bases that match TRBD1. This CDR3 has 16 residues. Germline assignment: CDR1 MGHRA and CDR2 YSYEKL. The trim removed 4 bases at V and 2 bases at J, leaving 9 bases unmatched. The CDR3 DNA reads as TGCGCCAGCAGCCCCACCCGACAGGGGCACAACTATGGCTACACCTTC. It yields the protein CASSPTRQGHNYGYTF.

The rearrangement uses TRBV30 and TRBJ2-7, with 8 bases that match TRBD2. CDR3 length equals 14 residues. V dropped 0 bases and J dropped 6; count of bases not matched to a gene: 7. Germline CDR1 and CDR2: GTSNPN and SVGIG (reference sequence). The CDR3 DNA reads TGTGCCTGGAGTGTTAACGGGGGGGTTAGCGAGCAGTACTTC. The encoded protein is CAWSVNGGVSEQYF.

This rearrangement joins TRBV27 to TRBJ2-1, with 7 bases fitting TRBD2. With V trimmed by 0 bases and J by 8 bases, 4 bases remained unmatched. This CDR3 has 14 amino acids. From germline, CDR1 is MNHEY and CDR2 SMNVEV (reference sequence). As DNA, the CDR3 is TGTGCCAGCAGTTTATCGTTCGCGGGGGATGAGCAGTTCTTC. Translated: CASSLSFAGDEQFF.

The chain is built from TRBV6-6 and TRBJ1-5; 8 bases are a match to TRBD1. Germline lookup yields CDR1 MNHNY and CDR2 SVGAGI (reference sequence). This CDR3 is 15 amino acids long. After removal of 7 bases from V and 0 bases from J, the junction contained 5 bases not matched to a gene. In DNA, the CDR3 is TGTGCCAGCATGACGGGACAGGTTAGCAATCAGCCCCAGCATTTT. Residues: CASMTGQVSNQPQHF.

CDR3: CASSYSGRASDTQYF. The CDR3 DNA is TGTGCCAGCAGCTATAGCGGGAGGGCCTCAGATACGCAGTATTTT. The chain links TRBV9 to TRBJ2-3, with 11 bases identical to TRBD2. The germline V gene encodes CDR1 SGDLS and CDR2 YYNGEE. The CDR3 is 15 amino acids. The V segment lost 4 bases and the J segment 4 bases; nucleotides outside the gene matches: 5.

The V call is TRBV18, the J call TRBJ2-1, with 14 bases that match TRBD2. In germline, CDR1 is KGHSH, CDR2 LQKENI. V was pared by 6 bases and J by 0 bases, with 4 bases of the junction left unmatched. This CDR3 is built from 17 residues. The DNA for the CDR3 is TGTGCCAGCTCGCGGACTAGCGGGAGGCCCTCCTACAATGAGCAGTTCTTC. Encoded protein: CASSRTSGRPSYNEQFF.

In its sample, this clone was seen once. The chain employs TRBV6-5 and TRBJ1-3; D remains ambiguous. V was shortened by 6 bases and J by 4 bases, with 16 bases between the two germline ends. Germline V lookup: CDR1 MNHEY, CDR2 SVGAGI. The length of the CDR3 is 15 residues. The CDR3 bases are TGTGCCAGCAGGGACTACTCTTTTGGGGGAAACACCATATATTTT. Encoded protein: CASRDYSFGGNTIYF.

V and J are TRBV7-2 and TRBJ1-6; maybe TRBD1 (5 bases). Trimming took off 4 bases at V and 9 bases at J, with 7 bases between the two ends. Germline V CDR1 and CDR2: SGHTA, FQGNSA. This CDR3 has 12 amino acids. CDR3 sequence: CASSSGFSPLHF. The CDR3 region has the DNA TGTGCCAGCAGCTCAGGGTTTTCACCCCTCCACTTT. Full variable domain (remainder filled in from reference TRBV7-2 and TRBJ1-6): GAGVSQSPSNKVTEKGKDVELRCDPISGHTALYWYRQSLGQGLEFLIYFQGNSAPDKSGLPSDRFSAERTGGSVSTLTIQRTQQEDSAVYLCASSSGFSPLHFGNGTRLTVT.

The CDR3 protein is CASRKTGEDQPQHF. Here the CDR3 DNA reads TGTGCCAGCAGGAAGACAGGGGAGGATCAGCCCCAGCATTTT. This chain joins TRBV28 and TRBJ1-5; the match to TRBD1 covers 8 bases. Germline V gives CDR1 MDHEN, CDR2 SYDVKM. Trimming took 6 bases from V and 5 from J; bases not matched to a gene: 6. CDR3 length: 14 residues.

V gene TRBV5-4 combines with J gene TRBJ2-1; TRBD2 matches at 9 bases. The CDR3 extends over 17 amino acids. Germline values: CDR1 SGHNT, CDR2 YYREEE (reference sequence). Unmatched junction bases numbered 5, after V lost 0 bases and J lost 1 base. CDR3 sequence reads: CASSLGLADPSYNEQFF. The CDR3 DNA follows: TGTGCCAGCAGCTTGGGACTAGCGGATCCGTCCTACAATGAGCAGTTCTTC.

The chain joins TRBV7-3 to TRBJ2-1, with a possible D match to TRBD2 (7 bases). Trimming took 5 bases from V and 3 from J, leaving 20 bases between them. The CDR3 extends over 17 amino acids. Germline CDR1 and CDR2: SGHTA and FQGTGA. The chain's CDR3 is CASSPPEGGGSYNEQFF. CDR3 DNA sequence: TGTGCCAGCAGCCCCCCGGAGGGGGGCGGGAGCTACAATGAGCAGTTCTTC.

This CDR3 reads CASSVEGYNEQFF. The CDR3 nucleotides read TGTGCCAGCAGCGTAGAGGGGTACAATGAGCAGTTCTTC. The gene calls are TRBV9 and TRBJ2-1; D is perhaps TRBD1 (5 bases). This CDR3 has 13 residues. CDR1 SGDLS and CDR2 YYNGEE come from the germline V gene. V lost 0 bases and J lost 4, with 5 bases in between.

This sequence joins TRBV13 and TRBJ2-7; the match to TRBD2 covers 8 bases. The CDR3 loop spans 13 amino acids. The ends lost 4 bases at V and 5 bases at J; junction bases unmatched: 4. The germline V gene has CDR1 PRHDT and CDR2 FYEKMQ (reference sequence). The CDR3 DNA reads as TGTGCCAGCAGCTGGGGACTAGTCGACGAGCAGTACTTC. Encoded protein: CASSWGLVDEQYF.

This chain connects TRBV10-2 to TRBJ2-3, with TRBD2 matching over 15 bases. J gave up 6 bases and V 4 bases, and 5 bases lay outside the gene matches. Per the germline V gene, CDR1 is WSHSY and CDR2 is SAAADI. The CDR3 loop spans 16 amino acids. The CDR3 DNA sequence: TGCGCCAGCAGTGCGGGACTAGCGGGGGGCCCTGATACGCAGTATTTT. Amino acid sequence: CASSAGLAGGPDTQYF.

Written as DNA, the CDR3 is TGTGCCTGGAGGGCCTTAGGGAGCTACGAGCAGTACTTC. Protein sequence: CAWRALGSYEQYF. V is TRBV30 and J is TRBJ2-7; possibly TRBD2 for D (5 bases). The CDR3 covers 13 residues. The germline CDR1 and CDR2 sequences are GTSNPN and SVGIG (reference sequence). V lost 3 bases and J lost 3, with 12 bases in between.

This clone was seen only once. The chain carries TRBV7-9 and TRBJ2-7, with TRBD1 as a possible D gene (5 bases). Germline assignment: CDR1 SEHNR and CDR2 FQNEAQ (reference sequence). This CDR3 is 13 amino acids long. Trimming left V 5 bases short and J 7 bases short, with 15 bases between. Here the CDR3 reads CASSPKGPSEQYF. In nucleotides, the CDR3 is TGTGCCAGCAGCCCAAAGGGGCCTTCGGAGCAGTACTTC.

This clone was seen a handful of times. The chain links TRBV6-6 to TRBJ1-1; D gene ambiguous. The V end was cut by 2 bases, the J end by 0 bases, with 4 bases between. Germline values: CDR1 MNHNY, CDR2 SVGAGI (reference sequence). CDR3 size: 13 residues. CDR3 in amino acids: CASSYEVNTEAFF. The CDR3 DNA sequence: TGTGCCAGCAGTTACGAGGTGAACACTGAAGCTTTCTTT.

The V and J genes are TRBV6-5 and TRBJ2-7, with a weak D call TRBD2 (6 bases). The CDR3 consists of 13 residues. CDR1 is MNHEY, CDR2 SVGAGI, per germline. V was clipped by 8 bases and J by 11 bases, with 22 bases between them. CDR3 bases: TGTGCCAGCCTGGGGGGACTCACATCGGGGAAGTACTTC. This codes for CASLGGLTSGKYF.

The gene calls are TRBV29-1 and TRBJ2-3; 7 nucleotides line up with TRBD2. The J segment lost 0 bases and the V segment lost 3 bases, leaving 6 bases of the junction unmatched. CDR1 is SQVTM and CDR2 is ANQGSEA in the germline V gene. This CDR3 is 15 amino acids long. The CDR3 DNA sequence: TGCAGCGTTGAGAGCTATAGCGGGAGCACAGATACGCAGTATTTT. As protein: CSVESYSGSTDTQYF.

The chain recombines TRBV29-1 with TRBJ1-2, with 9 bases that match TRBD1. This CDR3 region has 13 residues. The junction had 10 bases not matched to a gene; V was cut back by 6 bases and J by 8 bases. Germline CDR1 SQVTM, CDR2 ANQGSEA. CDR3 sequence reads: CSVETGGARGYTF. The CDR3 DNA reads TGCAGCGTGGAAACAGGGGGCGCGAGGGGCTACACCTTC.

The V gene is TRBV13, the J gene TRBJ2-3; 13 bases match TRBD2. Germline-derived CDR1 and CDR2 are PRHDT and FYEKMQ (reference sequence). With 0 bases clipped from V and 4 bases from J, the junction kept 10 bases outside the gene matches. CDR3 size: 19 residues. CDR3 residues: CASSLGPTSGGRGADTQYF. CDR3 coding DNA: TGTGCCAGCAGCTTAGGCCCGACTAGCGGGGGGCGGGGAGCAGATACGCAGTATTTT. Filled out from reference TRBV13 and TRBJ2-3, the complete variable domain reads AAGVIQSPRHLIKEKRETATLKCYPIPRHDTVYWYQQGPGQDPQFLISFYEKMQSDKGSIPDRFSAQQFSDYHSELNMSSLELGDSALYFCASSLGPTSGGRGADTQYFGPGTRLTVL.

The chain carries TRBV6-1 and TRBJ2-1; TRBD1 might be the D (5 bases). From germline, CDR1 is MNHNS and CDR2 SASEGT. The V and J ends lost 3 bases and 2 bases respectively, with 11 bases between them. The CDR3 is 15 amino acids. As DNA, the CDR3 is TGTGCCAGCAGTGAGGCCAGGGCACCCTACAATGAGCAGTTCTTC. The encoded protein is CASSEARAPYNEQFF.

This clone was detected once. The chain is built from TRBV5-1 and TRBJ2-7, with 7 nucleotides matching TRBD2. The J segment lost 3 bases and the V segment lost 4 bases, leaving 7 bases of the junction unmatched. The CDR3 sequence is 14 residues long. CDR1 is SGHRS, CDR2 YFSETQ, per germline. This CDR3 is CASSAGLQIYEQYF. The CDR3 coding sequence is TGCGCCAGCAGCGCGGGACTACAGATCTACGAGCAGTACTTC.

The rearrangement links TRBV27 to TRBJ2-5; D gene uncertain. V was pared by 2 bases and J by 4 bases, with 11 bases between. Germline V gene data show CDR1 as MNHEY and CDR2 as SMNVEV (reference sequence). The CDR3 loop spans 14 amino acids. CDR3 amino acids: CASSLSALGETQYF. In DNA, the CDR3 is TGTGCCAGCAGTTTAAGCGCCCTAGGAGAGACCCAGTACTTC.